The 7 T cell receptor beta chains below all came from one sample that was sequenced in a study of T cell changes during pregnancy in multiple sclerosis. Clones were sequenced by immunoSEQ multiplex PCR, and TCRdb holds only the in-frame ones, with some missing. The sample includes 60,000 to 65,000 clones, roughly 92% seen only once; the top ten take about 1.5%. This specimen consisted of peripheral blood, obtained in the second trimester of pregnancy. These receptors were obtained from a female donor with multiple sclerosis, enrolled in a pregnancy study.

The V call is TRBV7-6, the J call TRBJ2-7; 13 bases are shared with TRBD2. Germline-derived CDR1 and CDR2 are SGHVS and FNYEAQ. The junction had 3 bases not matched to a gene; V was cut back by 5 bases and J by 2 bases. This CDR3 has 15 residues. DNA for the CDR3: TGTGCCAGCAGCGCGGGACTAGCGGGAACCTACGAGCAGTACTTC. It is translated as CASSAGLAGTYEQYF. Filled out from reference TRBV7-6 and TRBJ2-7, the complete variable domain reads GAGVSQSPRYKVTKRGQDVALRCDPISGHVSLYWYRQALGQGPEFLTYFNYEAQQDKSGLPNDRFSAERPEGSISTLTIQRTEQRDSAMYRCASSAGLAGTYEQYFGPGTRLTVT.

CDR3 sequence: CASSPVQFDTDTQYF. As DNA, the CDR3 is TGCGCCAGCAGCCCAGTGCAATTTGACACAGATACGCAGTATTTT. This chain uses TRBV4-3 with TRBJ2-3; the D is unclear. V dropped 4 bases and J dropped 2 bases, with 13 bases sitting between them. Germline V gene lookup returns CDR1 LGHNA and CDR2 YSLEER. The CDR3 is 15 residues long.

The gene calls are TRBV5-4 and TRBJ1-1, with 8 bases that match TRBD1. Trimming removed 4 bases from V and 4 bases from J; junction bases left unmatched: 3. Germline lookup yields CDR1 SGHNT and CDR2 YYREEE (reference sequence). This CDR3 comprises 13 residues. CDR3 region: CASSITGGTEAFF. CDR3 DNA: TGTGCCAGCAGCATTACAGGGGGCACTGAAGCTTTCTTT.

This clone has more than one count but fewer than ten. The chain uses TRBV6-4 and TRBJ2-3; 10 positions match TRBD2. This CDR3 comprises 15 residues. Germline CDR1 and CDR2: MRHNA and SNTAGT. The junction had 1 base not matched to a gene; V was cut back by 0 bases and J by 4 bases. The CDR3 loop is CASSDSAGGPDTQYF. CDR3 in DNA: TGTGCCAGCAGTGACTCAGCGGGAGGGCCAGATACGCAGTATTTT.

This clone was counted once. This rearrangement joins TRBV19 to TRBJ2-1; 8 nucleotides agree with TRBD1. In germline, CDR1 is LNHDA, CDR2 SQIVND (reference sequence). Germline trimming cut 9 bases from V and 7 bases from J; bases unmatched to any gene: 17. The CDR3 consists of 16 residues. Written as DNA, the CDR3 is TGTGCCAGAGTCCAAATCGCCGGGACAGGTAAAAATGAGCAGTTCTTC. This sequence encodes CARVQIAGTGKNEQFF.

The V call is TRBV18, the J call TRBJ1-1; TRBD1 agrees at 7 bases. V was clipped by 6 bases and J by 5 bases; unmatched bases: 9. This CDR3 contains 14 residues. Germline-derived CDR1 and CDR2 are KGHSH and LQKENI. The CDR3 protein is CASSRGTVETEAFF. Written as DNA, the CDR3 is TGTGCCAGCTCCCGGGGGACAGTGGAAACTGAAGCTTTCTTT.

V is TRBV28 and J is TRBJ2-2; 8 nucleotides agree with TRBD1. This CDR3 spans 14 amino acids. V trimming: 6 bases; J trimming: 6 bases; junction bases outside the gene matches: 6. Germline V gene lookup returns CDR1 MDHEN and CDR2 SYDVKM. CDR3 loop: CASSPRTGSGELFF. CDR3 sequence (DNA): TGTGCCAGCAGCCCCCGGACAGGGTCCGGGGAGCTGTTTTTT.